This T cell receptor (beta chain) comes out of a study of Graves' ophthalmopathy and Graves' hyperthyroidism (dated by TCRdb to 2016 to 2018). Background for the entire study: Peripheral blood was collected before any treatment was given, at the time of initial diagnosis. TCR beta repertoire signatures were used to distinguish Graves' ophthalmopathy from Graves' hyperthyroidism and to predict progression to ophthalmopathy. In total, approximately 140 blood samples were TCR-sequenced: roughly 45 ophthalmopathy, some 80 hyperthyroidism and roughly 17 hyperthyroidism-to-ophthalmopathy patients. To explore V-J signatures distinguishing ophthalmopathy from hyperthyroidism, a discovery set of about a hundred patients (roughly 44 ophthalmopathy, over 55 stable hyperthyroidism) was enrolled. An independent validation cohort comprised around 20 hyperthyroidism patients and roughly 15 patients who later progressed from hyperthyroidism to ophthalmopathy. In five or six hyperthyroidism patients, the T-cell repertoire of thyroid tissue was compared with the T-cell repertoire of blood. Following sample collection, hyperthyroidism patients were given methimazole at a starting dose of 30 mg daily, and ophthalmopathy patients were given high-dose intravenous methylprednisolone. Broader findings and caveats from the paper: In validation, the model predicted ophthalmopathy progression with about 71% sensitivity and less than 80% specificity; 12 predicted patients were CT-confirmed with GO in a median of about 6.2 months. Most expanded thyroid clonotypes with frequency above 0.001 were also detected in blood, suggesting blood repertoires may reflect the thyroid immune response. In cross-validation, the 13-signature model distinguished ophthalmopathy from stable hyperthyroidism with about 88% sensitivity and around 81% specificity, and in the test set the corresponding values were roughly 80% and 75%. No statistical method was used to predetermine the sample size, and group allocation was not hidden from the investigators.

Patients with ophthalmopathy had moderately to severely active disease, with a Clinical Activity Score of 3 or more, a NOSPECS grade of 4 or more, and a disease duration of less than 3 months. Anyone with other autoimmune diseases, uncontrolled infections, pregnancy or lactation was excluded from the study. Clinical symptoms, serum thyroxine, TRAb, thyroid ultrasound and orbital computed tomography were used for diagnosis. Ficoll-Paque density gradient centrifugation was used to isolate PBMCs from approximately 10 ml of fresh peripheral blood. Total RNA was extracted using Trizol reagent, and RNA quality was checked on an Agilent 2100 Bioanalyzer. Per the germline V gene, SGHTA is the CDR1 and FQGTGA is the CDR2. The CDR3 measures 15 amino acids from cysteine to phenylalanine. This entry keeps only the CDR3 DNA: 45 bases, framed from base 1. For repertoire sequencing, TCR beta CDR3 regions were amplified from RNA transcripts. The first round was an RT-PCR using HTBI primers with the Qiagen OneStep RT-PCR kit, and this first round was followed by a second-round multiplex PCR, then size selection and purification. Sequencing of the libraries was carried out on an Illumina HiSeq2000 in paired-end mode with 100 bp reads. In the source study's methods: SOAPnuke was used to process the reads, removing any read that contained adapters or uncalled bases, had a mean Phred below 15, or lacked an exact match to the constant primer or identifier. COPE v1.2.5 was used to merge the high-quality paired reads. Clonotypes were defined as unique nucleotide sequences and were aligned to IMGT TRB V, D and J references using MiTCR v1.1. The analysis was limited to V-J combinations with a frequency above 0.0001, which together covered around 99% of the repertoires. For each V-J combination, a TCR clonal expansion and chaos score was defined as the ratio of F50 clonal expansion to chaos observed in the TCRdist matrix. Features were reduced by Welch's t-statistics and random forest to approximately 13 V-J combinations, which fed a naive Bayes classifier. The Morisita-Horn index was used to measure how similar the thyroid and blood repertoires were. In TCRdb, the public reads were trimmed at Q25 with fastp and aligned with MiXCR, with productive beta chains retained. Rows with a matching CDR3 protein are joined into one entry that keeps the most common DNA and genes. Here the V and J calls rest on TCRdb's processing, not on the authors' analysis. The sample includes over 650,000 distinct CDR3 sequences, with over 40% observed a single time. Roughly 3% of the sample is taken by the ten largest.

To note about this clonotype: Its antigen is still unknown. The junction departs from the called germline gene at one end, perhaps through a read error.

The chain is made from TRBV7-3 and TRBJ2-5; a confident D gene designation cannot be given. Sequenced material: peripheral blood. The origin of this receptor is an adult man with Graves' ophthalmopathy. The nucleotide sequence is TGTTCCAGCAGCTTATTTGCAGCCCCGGGAGAGACCCAGTACTTC. Its protein product is CSSSLFAAPGETQYF.